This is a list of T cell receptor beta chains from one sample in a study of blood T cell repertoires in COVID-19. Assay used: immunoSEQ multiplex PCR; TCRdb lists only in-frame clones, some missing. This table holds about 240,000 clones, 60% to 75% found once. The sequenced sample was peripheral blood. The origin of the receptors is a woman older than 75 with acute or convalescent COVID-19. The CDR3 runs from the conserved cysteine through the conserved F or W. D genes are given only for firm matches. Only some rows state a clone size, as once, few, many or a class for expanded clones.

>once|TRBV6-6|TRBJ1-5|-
TGTGCCAGCAGTACCTCGGACCGTAGCGGGTCGGCCCAGCATTTT
CASSTSDRSGSAQHF
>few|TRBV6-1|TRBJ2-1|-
TGTGCCAGCAGTGAAGGAGGGACAAAAAATGAGCAGTTCTTC
CASSEGGTKNEQFF
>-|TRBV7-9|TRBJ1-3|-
TGTGCCAGCAGCTTACAGGGTTTTTCTGGAAACACCATATATTTT
CASSLQGFSGNTIYF
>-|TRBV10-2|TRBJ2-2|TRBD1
TGCGCCAGCACCGACAGGGTGGTTTGGACCGGGGAGCTGTTTTTT
CASTDRVVWTGELFF
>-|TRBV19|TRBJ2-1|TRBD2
TGTGCCAGTAACCTACTAGCGGGCGGGAATGAGCAGTTCTTC
CASNLLAGGNEQFF
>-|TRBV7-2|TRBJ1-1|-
TGTGCCAGCAGACTGAGTAGGGGGAACACTGAAGCTTTCTTT
CASRLSRGNTEAFF
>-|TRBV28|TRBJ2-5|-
TGTGCCAGCAGCCGGGGACTCCCAGGAGAGACCCAGTACTTC
CASSRGLPGETQYF
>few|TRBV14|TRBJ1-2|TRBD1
TGTGCCAGCAGCCAAGTGTCAGGGGGCTATGGCTACACCTTC
CASSQVSGGYGYTF
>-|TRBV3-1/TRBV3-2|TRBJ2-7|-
TGTGCCAGCAGCCAAGCGGGCGAGCAGTACTTC
CASSQAGEQYF
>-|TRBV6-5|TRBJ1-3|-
TGTGCCAGCAGTTACGAAATGGGCGGGGGAAACACCATATATTTT
CASSYEMGGGNTIYF
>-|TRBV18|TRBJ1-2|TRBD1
TGTGCCAGCTCACCGACAGGGGGCGCCCAGACCTATGGCTACACCTTC
CASSPTGGAQTYGYTF
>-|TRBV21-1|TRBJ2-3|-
TGTGCCAGCAGCAGTTTAAGCCGAAGGACAGGGGAGGAAGATACGCAGTATTTT
CASSSLSRRTGEEDTQYF
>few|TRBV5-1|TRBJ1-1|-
TGCGCCAGCAGCCAAGACAGGAACACTGAAGCTTTCTTT
CASSQDRNTEAFF
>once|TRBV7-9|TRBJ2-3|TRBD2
TGTGCCAGCAGCTTACGGGCTAGCGGGAGCACAGATACGCAGTATTTT
CASSLRASGSTDTQYF
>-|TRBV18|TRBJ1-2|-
TGTGCCAGCTCACCATCGGAGTCCTATGGCTACACCTTC
CASSPSESYGYTF
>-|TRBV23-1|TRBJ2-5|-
TGCGCCAGCAGCCCCCGGGAGCCCCAAGAGACCCAGTACTTC
CASSPREPQETQYF
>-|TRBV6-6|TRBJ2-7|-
TGTGCCAGCGTTGCAGGGGAGCCGTACGAGCAGTACTTC
CASVAGEPYEQYF
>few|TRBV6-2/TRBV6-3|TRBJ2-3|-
TGTGCCAGCACCCCATGGCCCCGCGGGGCAGATACGCAGTATTTT
CASTPWPRGADTQYF
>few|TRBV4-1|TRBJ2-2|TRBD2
TGCGCCAGCAGCCGAGGCCTACTAGCGGGATCCACCGGGGAGCTGTTTTTT
CASSRGLLAGSTGELFF
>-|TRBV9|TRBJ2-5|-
TGTGCCAGCAGCGCAGCCCCATCGGGACTCCAAAATAAAGAGACCCAGTACTTC
CASSAAPSGLQNKETQYF
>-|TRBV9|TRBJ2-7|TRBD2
TGTGCCAGCAGCAAAGCGGGGGGGCCCTACGAGCAGTACTTC
CASSKAGGPYEQYF
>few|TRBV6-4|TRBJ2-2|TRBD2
TGTGCCAATAATAAAGCTGATTCAGCGGGAGGGAGGAACGGGGAGCTGTTTTTT
CANNKADSAGGRNGELFF
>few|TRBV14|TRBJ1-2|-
TGTGCCAGCAGCGATGGACAGAGAAACTATGGCTACACCTTC
CASSDGQRNYGYTF
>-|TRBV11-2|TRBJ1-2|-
TGTGCCAGCAGCCCACTTCAGGGCTCTAGCTATGGCTACACCTTC
CASSPLQGSSYGYTF
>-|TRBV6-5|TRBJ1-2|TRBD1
TGTGCCAGCACCAGAGACAGGGGTTCTTGGGGCTACACCTTC
CASTRDRGSWGYTF
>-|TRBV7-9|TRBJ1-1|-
TGTGCCAGCGGCCGTTCAGGAGGCACTGAAGCTTTCTTT
CASGRSGGTEAFF
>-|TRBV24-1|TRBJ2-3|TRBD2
TGTGCCACCAGTGGGACAACCGGTCCCGGGACTACAAGCACAGATACGCAGTATTTT
CATSGTTGPGTTSTDTQYF
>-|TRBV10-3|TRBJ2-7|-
TGTGCCATCAGTGAGTATAAGAGCTCCTACGAGCAGTACTTC
CAISEYKSSYEQYF
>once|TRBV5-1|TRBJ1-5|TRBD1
TGCGCCAGCACCGAACAGGGGACCTTCAATCAGCCCCAGCATTTT
CASTEQGTFNQPQHF
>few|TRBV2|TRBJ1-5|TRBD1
TGTGCCAGCAGTCAGGGGGCGGTTCAGCCCCAGCATTTT
CASSQGAVQPQHF
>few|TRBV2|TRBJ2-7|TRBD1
TGTGCCAGCAGTCGGGACAGGGGGCTTTACGAGCAGTACTTC
CASSRDRGLYEQYF
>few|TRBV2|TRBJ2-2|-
TGTGCCAGCAGTGGGGCGGGGTCGAACACCGGGGAGCTGTTTTTT
CASSGAGSNTGELFF
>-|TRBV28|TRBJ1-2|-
TGTGCCAGCAGTACCTCTCCGGACAGAGCTAACTATGGCTACACCTTC
CASSTSPDRANYGYTF
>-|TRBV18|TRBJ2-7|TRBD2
TGTGCCAGCTCACCGGTAGCGGGAGCTAACGAGCAGTACTTC
CASSPVAGANEQYF
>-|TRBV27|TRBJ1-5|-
TGTGCCAGCAGTACCTTAGGGGATCAGCCCCAGCATTTT
CASSTLGDQPQHF
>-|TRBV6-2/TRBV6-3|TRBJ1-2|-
TGTGCCAGCAGTTACCAGGGCGGCTACACCTTC
CASSYQGGYTF
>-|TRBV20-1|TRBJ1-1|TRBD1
TGCAGTGCTAGTTTTGGGACAGGGGTCACTGAAGCTTTCTTT
CSASFGTGVTEAFF
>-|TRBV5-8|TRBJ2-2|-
TGTGCCAGCAGCTTGGTGGGCAGGGTCTCAACCGGGGAGCTGTTTTTT
CASSLVGRVSTGELFF
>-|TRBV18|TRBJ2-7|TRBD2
TGTGCCAGCTCACCACTCGGGCTAGCGGGGGAACACACAGCCGAGCAGTACTTC
CASSPLGLAGEHTAEQYF